Below, one TCR beta chain is given with its context. It lacks a known antigen. The input lacks base qualities; no much larger clone sits a single base away. Whole blood was collected in K2EDTA tubes by collaborating institutions according to the institutions' own protocols. Collaborator samples were shipped for TCRbeta analysis as frozen whole blood, isolated PBMCs, or DNA extracted from either sample type. The entry originates in a study of blood T cell repertoires in COVID-19 (dated by TCRdb to 2019 to 2021). Context from the whole study: Collaborator samples came from the United States, Italy and Spain and covered acute and convalescent phases of COVID-19. A de-identified subject ID, COVID-19 status, age in years and sex were almost always included in the sample metadata. Samples came from the ongoing ImmuneRACE study (first 160 participants) plus 1,254 subjects from 6 global collaborators. HLA class I and class II types, where available, came from metadata supplied by the sample provider rather than from assay-based typing. Subjects who had been exposed to COVID-19, were actively infected with it, or had recovered from it provided the deeply sampled blood TCRbeta repertoires that made up the dataset. The material from the prospective study consisted of cDNA or gDNA derived from T cells, B-cell-depleted T cells, or PBMCs. The repertoires were released in a freely available public database intended as a resource for research on the immune response to SARS-CoV-2. Beyond this particular receptor, the publication reports: The amount of clinical and demographic metadata varied by source and participant and was provided uncurated.

CDR1 SGDLS and CDR2 YYNGEE were looked up in the germline V gene. The germline V end is reduced by 4 bases and the J end by 12 bases; junction bases left unmatched: 8. CDR3 length: 12 amino acids, cysteine to phenylalanine. CDR3 DNA is the only sequence kept; it has 36 bases, read in frame from the first base. The immunoSEQ Assay, a bias-controlled multiplex PCR, was used to amplify TCRbeta CDR3 regions from genomic DNA. Concerning the study's data processing: Nucleated cell counts per sample were estimated from amplification of reference gene primers within the assay. Sequence reads were collapsed and filtered to measure the absolute abundance of every unique TCRbeta CDR3 rearrangement. For each sample, productive Simpson clonality was calculated as the square root of Simpson's diversity index over productive rearrangements. In its TCRdb copy, this immuneACCESS table keeps in-frame sequences only and misses some clones. Where compared with another copy, unresolved V genes explain less than half of these, and the others have no known cause. V and J calls and clone size are those listed in that table; D and trimming were worked out from the DNA. The table for this sample lists over 70,000 clones; roughly 76% of them were counted only once. Roughly 15% of the sample comes from the top ten.

The source is a man in his 70s with active or convalescent COVID-19. In this chain, TRBV9 is recombined with TRBJ1-2; TRBD1 lines up with 8 middle nucleotides. Input material: peripheral blood. The DNA sequence is as follows: TGTGCCAGCAGCTCTACGGACAGGGAGAACACCTTC. This yields the protein CASSSTDRENTF.